The 11 T cell receptor beta chains reported below all come from one sample, sequenced in a study of shared clonotypes between healthy human individuals. The method was immunoSEQ multiplex PCR; TCRdb's version includes in-frame clones alone and lacks a portion of them. The table lists 2 million to 2.5 million clones, 85% to 95% of them singletons. Sequenced input: naive CD4+ T cells from PBMCs. The subset is: CD45RA+ positively selected. The receptors were gathered from a man between 18 and 29 years old in good health. Some clones in this sample may be carry-over from other donors' samples.

This clone was counted once. The chain employs TRBV6-4 and TRBJ2-3; 8 bases fit TRBD2. The germline gives CDR1 MRHNA, CDR2 SNTAGT. The CDR3 covers 15 residues. V shed 2 bases and J 2 bases; nucleotides not matched to a gene: 3. The CDR3 nucleotides are TGTGCCAGCAGTGACCGGGGGGGAACCACAGATACGCAGTATTTT. Protein: CASSDRGGTTDTQYF.

The sample holds one count of this clone. The V call is TRBV4-3, the J call TRBJ1-1; 8 nucleotides line up with TRBD1. CDR3 length: 17 residues. Trimming cost V 4 bases and J 4 bases; bases outside gene matches: 14. In germline, CDR1 is LGHNA, CDR2 YSLEER. This chain's CDR3 is CASSRGRTGQFGTEAFF. CDR3 bases: TGCGCCAGCAGCCGAGGCCGGACAGGGCAGTTTGGCACTGAAGCTTTCTTT.

V gene TRBV5-1 combines with J gene TRBJ2-2; D unclear. Germline CDR1 is SGHRS and CDR2 is YFSETQ. Trimming took off 0 bases at V and 6 bases at J, with 12 bases between the two ends. The CDR3 is made up of 15 amino acids. This CDR3 reads CASSLGGIFAGELFF. CDR3 in DNA: TGCGCCAGCAGCTTGGGAGGCATTTTCGCCGGGGAGCTGTTTTTT.

This clone was seen only a few times. The V call is TRBV19, the J call TRBJ1-5; D not certain. The CDR3 length is 14 residues. Deletions cut 7 bases from V and 0 bases from J, with 10 bases between. Per the germline V gene, CDR1 is LNHDA and CDR2 is SQIVND (reference sequence). The CDR3 DNA follows: TGTGCCAGTACCTCAGGACCTAGCAATCAGCCCCAGCATTTT. Translating it yields CASTSGPSNQPQHF.

The chain is built from TRBV25-1 and TRBJ2-7, with 7 nucleotides matching TRBD2. Germline V gene data show CDR1 as MGHDK and CDR2 as SYGVNS. The V and J ends lost 6 bases and 2 bases, in that order; junction bases with no gene match: 1. CDR3 size: 12 residues. The CDR3 DNA is TGTGCCAGCAGGGGGGGGGCCTACGAGCAGTACTTC. It is translated as CASRGGAYEQYF.

The chain couples TRBV28 to TRBJ2-5, with D possibly called TRBD1 or TRBD2 (5 bases each). V gave up 5 bases and J gave up 7 bases, with 17 bases separating them. Germline CDR1 MDHEN, CDR2 SYDVKM. The CDR3 has 14 residues. The CDR3 here is CASSPAGAVSTQYF. The DNA of the CDR3 is TGTGCCAGCAGTCCAGCCGGGGCCGTTTCGACCCAGTACTTC.

The J gene is TRBJ1-1, the V gene TRBV7-8; the D gene is possibly TRBD1 (5 bases). CDR3 length equals 14 residues. Germline CDR1 is SGHVS and CDR2 is FQNEAQ. The V end was cut by 7 bases, the J end by 1 base, with 13 bases between. CDR3 loop: CASTFGTGNTEAFF. Here the CDR3 DNA reads TGTGCCAGCACCTTCGGGACGGGGAACACTGAAGCTTTCTTT.

The rearrangement joins TRBV27 to TRBJ1-5; the match to TRBD1 covers 9 bases. The V and J ends lost 3 bases and 1 base, in that order; junction bases with no gene match: 4. The germline V gene has CDR1 MNHEY and CDR2 SMNVEV (reference sequence). The CDR3 runs 16 residues. CDR3 DNA sequence: TGTGCCAGCAGTTTCCTGACAGGGGGGAGCAATCAGCCCCAGCATTTT. Residues: CASSFLTGGSNQPQHF.

The gene calls are TRBV11-3 and TRBJ2-3; D remains unclear. Trimming removed 5 bases at V and 0 bases at J, with 12 bases between. This CDR3 is 15 amino acids long. Germline assignment: CDR1 SGHNT and CDR2 YENEEA. The CDR3 sequence is CASSPGGVSTDTQYF. The CDR3 bases are TGTGCCAGCAGCCCTGGCGGCGTAAGCACAGATACGCAGTATTTT. Full variable domain (rest looked up from reference TRBV11-3 and TRBJ2-3): EAGVVQSPRYKIIEKKQPVAFWCNPISGHNTLYWYLQNLGQGPELLIRYENEEAVDDSQLPKDRFSAERLKGVDSTLKIQPAELGDSAVYLCASSPGGVSTDTQYFGPGTRLTVL.

This clone was picked up one time. This rearrangement joins TRBV6-5 to TRBJ1-2, with 11 nucleotides matching TRBD1. The CDR3 covers 15 residues. V gave up 2 bases and J gave up 7 bases; unmatched junction bases: 6. Germline values: CDR1 MNHEY, CDR2 SVGAGI. The CDR3 sequence is CASSYHGQGAGGYTF. The CDR3 nucleotides are TGTGCCAGCAGTTACCACGGACAGGGGGCTGGTGGCTACACCTTC.

The gene calls are TRBV9 and TRBJ1-2; a possible D gene is TRBD1 (6 bases). Germline V CDR1 and CDR2: SGDLS, YYNGEE. V shed 2 bases and J shed 4 bases, with 15 bases lying between them. CDR3 length: 15 amino acids. CDR3 sequence reads: CASSVDSTGTYGYTF. CDR3 in DNA: TGTGCCAGCAGCGTCGATTCGACAGGTACCTATGGCTACACCTTC.